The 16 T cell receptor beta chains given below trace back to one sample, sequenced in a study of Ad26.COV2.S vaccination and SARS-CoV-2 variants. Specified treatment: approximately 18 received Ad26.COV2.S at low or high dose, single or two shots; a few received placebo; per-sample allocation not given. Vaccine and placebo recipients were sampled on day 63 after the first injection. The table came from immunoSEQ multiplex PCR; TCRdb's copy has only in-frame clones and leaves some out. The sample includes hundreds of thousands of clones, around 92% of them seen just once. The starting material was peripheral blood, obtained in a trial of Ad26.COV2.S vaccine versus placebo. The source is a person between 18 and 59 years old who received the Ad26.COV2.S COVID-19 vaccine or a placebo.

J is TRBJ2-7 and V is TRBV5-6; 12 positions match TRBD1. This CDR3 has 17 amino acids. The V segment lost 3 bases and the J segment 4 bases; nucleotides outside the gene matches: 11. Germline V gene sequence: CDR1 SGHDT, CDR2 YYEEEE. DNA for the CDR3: TGTGCCAGCAGCTCGCACCTGGGACAGGGGGCTTGGTACGAGCAGTACTTC. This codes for CASSSHLGQGAWYEQYF.

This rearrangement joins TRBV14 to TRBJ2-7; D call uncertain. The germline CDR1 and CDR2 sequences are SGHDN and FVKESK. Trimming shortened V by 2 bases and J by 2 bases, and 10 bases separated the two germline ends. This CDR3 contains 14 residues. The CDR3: CASSQLLRPYEQYF. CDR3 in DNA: TGTGCCAGCAGCCAACTCCTCAGGCCCTACGAGCAGTACTTC.

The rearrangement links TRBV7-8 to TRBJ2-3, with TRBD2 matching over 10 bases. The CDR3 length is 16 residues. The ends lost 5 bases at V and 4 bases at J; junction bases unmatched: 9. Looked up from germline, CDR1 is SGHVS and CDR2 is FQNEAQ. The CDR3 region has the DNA TGTGCCAGCAGCCCTCTAGCGGGAGCGAGGGCAGATACGCAGTATTTT. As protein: CASSPLAGARADTQYF.

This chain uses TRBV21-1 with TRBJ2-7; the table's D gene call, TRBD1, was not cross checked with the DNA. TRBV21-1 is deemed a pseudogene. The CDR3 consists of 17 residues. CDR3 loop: CASSKVPSQAVSYEQYF. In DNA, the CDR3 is TGTGCCAGCAGCAAAGTTCCGAGTCAGGCTGTGTCCTACGAGCAGTACTTC.

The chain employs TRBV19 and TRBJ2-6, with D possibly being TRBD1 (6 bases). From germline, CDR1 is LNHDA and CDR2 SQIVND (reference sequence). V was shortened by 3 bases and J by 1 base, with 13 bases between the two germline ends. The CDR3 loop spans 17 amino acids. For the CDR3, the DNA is TGTGCCAGTAGTATTCTGGGGGCGATTTCTGGGGCCAACGTCCTGACTTTC. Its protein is CASSILGAISGANVLTF. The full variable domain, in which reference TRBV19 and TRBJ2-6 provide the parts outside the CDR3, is DGGITQSPKYLFRKEGQNVTLSCEQNLNHDAMYWYRQDPGQGLRLIYYSQIVNDFQKGDIAEGYSVSREKKESFPLTVTSAQKNPTAFYLCASSILGAISGANVLTFGAGSRLTVL.

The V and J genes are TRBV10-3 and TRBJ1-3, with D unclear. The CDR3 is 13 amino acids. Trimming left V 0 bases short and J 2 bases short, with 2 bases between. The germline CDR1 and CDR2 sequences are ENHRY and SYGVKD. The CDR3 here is CAISESTGNTIYF. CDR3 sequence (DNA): TGTGCCATCAGTGAGTCGACTGGAAACACCATATATTTT.

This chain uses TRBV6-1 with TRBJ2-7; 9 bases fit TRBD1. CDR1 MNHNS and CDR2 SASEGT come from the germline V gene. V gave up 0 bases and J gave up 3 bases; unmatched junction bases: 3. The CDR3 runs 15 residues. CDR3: CASSEARDRVYEQYF. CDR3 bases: TGTGCCAGCAGTGAAGCAAGGGACAGGGTCTACGAGCAGTACTTC.

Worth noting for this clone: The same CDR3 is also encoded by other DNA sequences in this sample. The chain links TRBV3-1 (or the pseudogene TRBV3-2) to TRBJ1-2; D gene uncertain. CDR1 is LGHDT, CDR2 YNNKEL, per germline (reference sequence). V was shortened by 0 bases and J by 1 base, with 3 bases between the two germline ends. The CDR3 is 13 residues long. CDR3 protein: CASSQEGNYGYTF. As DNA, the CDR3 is TGTGCCAGCAGCCAAGAGGGTAACTATGGCTACACCTTC.

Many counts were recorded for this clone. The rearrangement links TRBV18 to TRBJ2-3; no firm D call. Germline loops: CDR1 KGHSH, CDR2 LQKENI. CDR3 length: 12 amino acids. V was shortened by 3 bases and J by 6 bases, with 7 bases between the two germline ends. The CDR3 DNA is TGTGCCAGCTCACCCCCCGGGGATACGCAGTATTTT. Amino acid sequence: CASSPPGDTQYF.

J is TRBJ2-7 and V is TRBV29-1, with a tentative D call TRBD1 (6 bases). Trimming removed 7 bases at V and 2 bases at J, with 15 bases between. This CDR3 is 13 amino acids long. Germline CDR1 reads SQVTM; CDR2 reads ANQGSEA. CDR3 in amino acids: CSARGMGAYEQYF. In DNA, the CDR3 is TGCAGCGCGAGGGGGATGGGGGCCTACGAGCAGTACTTC.

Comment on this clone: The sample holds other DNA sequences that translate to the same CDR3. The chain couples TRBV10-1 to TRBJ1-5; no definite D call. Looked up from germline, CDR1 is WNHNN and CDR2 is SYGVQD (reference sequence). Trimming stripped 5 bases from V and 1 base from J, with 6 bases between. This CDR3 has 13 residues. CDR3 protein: CASSRDSNQPQHF. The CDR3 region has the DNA TGCGCCAGCAGTCGCGACAGCAATCAGCCCCAGCATTTT.

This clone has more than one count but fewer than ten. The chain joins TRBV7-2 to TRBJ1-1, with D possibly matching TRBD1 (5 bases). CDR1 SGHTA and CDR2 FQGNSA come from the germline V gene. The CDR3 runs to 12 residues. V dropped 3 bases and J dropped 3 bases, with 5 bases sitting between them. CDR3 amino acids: CASSFRDTEAFF. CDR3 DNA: TGTGCCAGCAGCTTCAGGGACACTGAAGCTTTCTTT.

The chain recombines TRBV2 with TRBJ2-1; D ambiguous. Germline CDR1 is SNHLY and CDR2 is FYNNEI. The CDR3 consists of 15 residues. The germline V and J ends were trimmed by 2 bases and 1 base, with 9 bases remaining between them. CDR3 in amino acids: CASSETSLSYNEQFF. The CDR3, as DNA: TGTGCCAGCAGTGAAACCAGCCTTTCCTACAATGAGCAGTTCTTC.

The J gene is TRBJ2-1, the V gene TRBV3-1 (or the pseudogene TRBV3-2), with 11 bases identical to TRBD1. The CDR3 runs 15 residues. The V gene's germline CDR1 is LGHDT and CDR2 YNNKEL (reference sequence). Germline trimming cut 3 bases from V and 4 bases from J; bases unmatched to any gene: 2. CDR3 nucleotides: TGTGCCAGCAGCCAGGACAGGGGGCGATACAATGAGCAGTTCTTC. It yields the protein CASSQDRGRYNEQFF.

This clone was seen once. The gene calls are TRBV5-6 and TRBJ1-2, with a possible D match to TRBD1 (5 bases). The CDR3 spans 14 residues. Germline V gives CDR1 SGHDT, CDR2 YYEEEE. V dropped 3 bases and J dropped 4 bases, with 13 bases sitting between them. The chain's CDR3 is CASSSQTASYGYTF. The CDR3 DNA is TGTGCCAGCAGCTCCCAGACAGCGAGCTATGGCTACACCTTC.

The CDR3 nucleotides are TGTGCCAGCAGCCAAGGGGTAGGGGAAGGCCAGCCCCAGCATTTT. It specifies CASSQGVGEGQPQHF. The chain joins TRBV3-1 (or the pseudogene TRBV3-2) to TRBJ1-5, with D tentatively TRBD1 (5 bases). This CDR3 is 15 amino acids long. With 1 base removed from V and 7 bases from J, the gap between germline ends came to 14 bases. CDR1 and CDR2 from the germline V gene are LGHDT and YNNKEL (reference sequence).